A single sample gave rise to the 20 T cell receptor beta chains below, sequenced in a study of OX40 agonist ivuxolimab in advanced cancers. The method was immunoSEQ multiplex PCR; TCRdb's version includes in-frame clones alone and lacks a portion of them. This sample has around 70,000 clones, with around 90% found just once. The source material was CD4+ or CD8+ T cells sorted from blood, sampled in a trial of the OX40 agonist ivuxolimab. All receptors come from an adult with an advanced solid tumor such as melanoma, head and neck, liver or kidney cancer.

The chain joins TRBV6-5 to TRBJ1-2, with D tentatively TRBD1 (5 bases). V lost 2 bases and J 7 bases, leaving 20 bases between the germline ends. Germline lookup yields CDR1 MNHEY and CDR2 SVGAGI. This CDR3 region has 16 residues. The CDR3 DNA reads TGTGCCAGCAGTTACGCGCAGGGCAGTGGGACCTCTGGCTACACCTTC. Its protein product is CASSYAQGSGTSGYTF.

Here the CDR3 reads CASSLLTGTSYEQYF. The CDR3 DNA is TGTGCCAGCAGCTTGTTAACAGGGACCTCGTACGAGCAGTACTTC. The rearrangement links TRBV5-4 to TRBJ2-7, with D possibly TRBD1 on 6 matching bases. V dropped 1 base and J dropped 4 bases, with 15 bases sitting between them. Looked up from germline, CDR1 is SGHNT and CDR2 is YYREEE (reference sequence). This CDR3 comprises 15 residues. The full variable domain, completed using reference TRBV5-4 and TRBJ2-7, is ETGVTQSPTHLIKTRGQQVTLRCSSQSGHNTVSWYQQALGQGPQFIFQYYREEENGRGNFPPRFSGLQFPNYSSELNVNALELDDSALYLCASSLLTGTSYEQYFGPGTRLTVT.

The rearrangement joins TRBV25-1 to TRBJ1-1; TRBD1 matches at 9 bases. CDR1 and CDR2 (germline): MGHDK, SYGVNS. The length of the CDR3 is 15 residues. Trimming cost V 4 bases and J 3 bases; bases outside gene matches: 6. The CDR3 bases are TGTGCCAGCAGTGCCAGGACAGGGGCGGACACTGAAGCTTTCTTT. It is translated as CASSARTGADTEAFF.

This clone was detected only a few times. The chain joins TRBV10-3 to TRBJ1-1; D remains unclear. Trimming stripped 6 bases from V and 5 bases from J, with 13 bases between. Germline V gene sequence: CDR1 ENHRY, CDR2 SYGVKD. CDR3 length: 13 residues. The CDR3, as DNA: TGTGCCATCAGCGCTGAGGAGTGGACTGAAGCTTTCTTT. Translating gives CAISAEEWTEAFF.

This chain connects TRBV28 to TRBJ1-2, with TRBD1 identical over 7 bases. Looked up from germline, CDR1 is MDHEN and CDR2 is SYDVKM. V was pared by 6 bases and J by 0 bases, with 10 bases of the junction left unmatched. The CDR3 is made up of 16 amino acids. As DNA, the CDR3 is TGTGCCAGCAGGCTGCTCAAAGGGACAGCTAACTATGGCTACACCTTC. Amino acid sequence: CASRLLKGTANYGYTF.

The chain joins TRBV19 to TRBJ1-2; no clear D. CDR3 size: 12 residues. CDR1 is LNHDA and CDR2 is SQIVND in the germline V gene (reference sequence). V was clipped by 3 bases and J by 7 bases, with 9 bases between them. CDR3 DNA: TGTGCCAGTAGTATTGCGCAGAGTGGCTACACCTTC. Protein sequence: CASSIAQSGYTF.

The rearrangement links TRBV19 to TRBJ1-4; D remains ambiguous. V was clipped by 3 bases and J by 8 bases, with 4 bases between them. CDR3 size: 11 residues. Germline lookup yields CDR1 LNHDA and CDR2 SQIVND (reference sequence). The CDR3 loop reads CASSMGEKLFF. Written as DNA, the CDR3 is TGTGCCAGTAGTATGGGCGAAAAACTGTTTTTT.

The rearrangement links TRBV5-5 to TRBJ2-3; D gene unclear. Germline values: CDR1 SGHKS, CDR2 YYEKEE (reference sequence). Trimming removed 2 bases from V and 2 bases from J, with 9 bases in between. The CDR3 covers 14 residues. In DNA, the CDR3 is TGTGCCAGCAGCTTCGGAGACGTCACAGATACGCAGTATTTT. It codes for CASSFGDVTDTQYF.

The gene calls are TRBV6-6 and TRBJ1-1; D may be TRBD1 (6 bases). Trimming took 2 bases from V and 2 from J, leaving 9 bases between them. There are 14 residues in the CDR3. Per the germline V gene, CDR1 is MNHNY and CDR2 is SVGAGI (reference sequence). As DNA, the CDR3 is TGTGCCAGCAGTTACGGACAGACAAACACTGAAGCTTTCTTT. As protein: CASSYGQTNTEAFF.

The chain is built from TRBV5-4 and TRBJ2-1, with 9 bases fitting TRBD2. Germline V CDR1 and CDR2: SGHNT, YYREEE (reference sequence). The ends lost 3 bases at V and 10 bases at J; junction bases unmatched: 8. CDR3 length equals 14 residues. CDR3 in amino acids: CASSSRGGHGEQFF. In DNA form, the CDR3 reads TGTGCCAGCAGCTCGCGGGGGGGACACGGGGAGCAGTTCTTC.

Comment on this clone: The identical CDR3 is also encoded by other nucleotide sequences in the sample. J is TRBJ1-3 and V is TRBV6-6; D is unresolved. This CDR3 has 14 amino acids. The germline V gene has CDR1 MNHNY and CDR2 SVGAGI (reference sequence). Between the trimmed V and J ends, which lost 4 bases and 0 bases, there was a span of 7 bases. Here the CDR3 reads CASSLGSSGNTIYF. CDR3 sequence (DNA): TGTGCCAGCAGTTTGGGATCCTCTGGAAACACCATATATTTT.

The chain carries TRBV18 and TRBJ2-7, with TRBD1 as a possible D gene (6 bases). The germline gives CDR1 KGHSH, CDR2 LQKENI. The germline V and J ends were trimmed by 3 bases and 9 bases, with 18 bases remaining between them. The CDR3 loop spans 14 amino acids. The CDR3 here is CASSPGQSTLGQYF. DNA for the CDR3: TGTGCCAGCTCACCCGGACAGAGTACGTTAGGGCAGTACTTC.

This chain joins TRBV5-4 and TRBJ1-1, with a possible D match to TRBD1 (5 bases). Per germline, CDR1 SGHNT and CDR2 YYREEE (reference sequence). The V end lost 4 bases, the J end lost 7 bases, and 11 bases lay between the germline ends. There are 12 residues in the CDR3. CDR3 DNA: TGTGCCAGCAGCACGGACACATTTGAAGCTTTCTTT. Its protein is CASSTDTFEAFF.

The CDR3 reads CASSLAGTVTEAFF. As DNA, the CDR3 is TGTGCCAGCAGCTTAGCCGGGACAGTCACTGAAGCTTTCTTT. V is TRBV27 and J is TRBJ1-1, with 7 nucleotides matching TRBD1. The CDR3 totals 14 residues. V dropped 6 bases and J dropped 4; count of bases not matched to a gene: 8. Germline CDR1 MNHEY, CDR2 SMNVEV (reference sequence).

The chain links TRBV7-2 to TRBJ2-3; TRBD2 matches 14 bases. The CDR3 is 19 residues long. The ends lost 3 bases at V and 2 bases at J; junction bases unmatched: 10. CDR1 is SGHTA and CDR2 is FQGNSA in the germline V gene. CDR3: CASSLWAGTSGGPTDTQYF. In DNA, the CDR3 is TGTGCCAGCAGCTTGTGGGCCGGGACTAGCGGGGGACCCACAGATACGCAGTATTTT.

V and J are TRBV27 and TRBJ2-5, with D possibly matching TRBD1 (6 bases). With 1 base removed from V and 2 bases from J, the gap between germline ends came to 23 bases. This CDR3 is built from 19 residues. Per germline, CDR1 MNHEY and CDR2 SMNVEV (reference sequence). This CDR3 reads CASSLYIPATGVPQETQYF. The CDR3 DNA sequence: TGTGCCAGCAGTTTATACATACCCGCGACAGGAGTACCACAAGAGACCCAGTACTTC.

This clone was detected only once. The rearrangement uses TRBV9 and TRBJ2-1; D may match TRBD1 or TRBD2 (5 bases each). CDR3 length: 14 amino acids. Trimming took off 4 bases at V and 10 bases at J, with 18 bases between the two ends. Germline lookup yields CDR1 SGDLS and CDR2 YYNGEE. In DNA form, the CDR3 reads TGTGCCAGCAGCCCCGAGCCGGGGCCTGGGGAGCAGTTCTTC. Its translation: CASSPEPGPGEQFF.

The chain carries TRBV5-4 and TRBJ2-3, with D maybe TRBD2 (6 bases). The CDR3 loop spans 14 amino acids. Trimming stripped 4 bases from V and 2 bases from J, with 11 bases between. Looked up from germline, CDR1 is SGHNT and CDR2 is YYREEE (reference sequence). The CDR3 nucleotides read TGTGCCAGCAGCCCGGGGGTAGACACAGATACGCAGTATTTT. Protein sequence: CASSPGVDTDTQYF.

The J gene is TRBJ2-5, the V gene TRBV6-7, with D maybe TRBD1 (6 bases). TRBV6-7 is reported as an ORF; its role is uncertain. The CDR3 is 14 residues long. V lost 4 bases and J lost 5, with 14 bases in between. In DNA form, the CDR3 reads TGTGCCAGCAGTTCCTCAGGGGCACGGGAGACCCAGTACTTC. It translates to CASSSSGARETQYF.

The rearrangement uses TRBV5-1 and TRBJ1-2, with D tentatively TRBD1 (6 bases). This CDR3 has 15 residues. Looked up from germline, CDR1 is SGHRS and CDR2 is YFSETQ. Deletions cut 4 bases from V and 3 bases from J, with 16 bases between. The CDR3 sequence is CASSLGAGVDYGYTF. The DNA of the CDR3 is TGCGCCAGCAGCCTAGGGGCAGGGGTTGACTATGGCTACACCTTC.